A single sample gave rise to the 24 T cell receptor beta chains below, sequenced in a study of naive and memory T cell subsets. Both TRBC1 and TRBC2 were covered by a beta constant-region primer of two equimolar oligonucleotides. Each CDR3 protein gets one entry after TCRdb re-called the UMI-ligation and nested PCR reads with MiXCR. The sample has about 85,000 distinct CDR3 sequences; over 10% are singletons. Sequencing used central memory CD4+ T cells from blood. The receptors originated from a human donor in good health.

This clonotype was observed a handful of times. The rearrangement joins TRBV7-2 to TRBJ2-3; 14 bases are a match to TRBD2. V was pared by 4 bases and J by 2 bases, with 11 bases of the junction left unmatched. Germline lookup yields CDR1 SGHTA and CDR2 FQGNSA. CDR3 length: 19 amino acids. Here the CDR3 DNA reads TGTGCCAGCAGCTACCTCGCCGGGACTAGCGGGAGAAACACAGATACGCAGTATTTT. Residues: CASSYLAGTSGRNTDTQYF.

This clonotype was recorded at least ten times. The rearrangement links TRBV28 to TRBJ2-2; no clear D. CDR3 size: 13 residues. Germline V lookup: CDR1 MDHEN, CDR2 SYDVKM. The V end was cut by 7 bases, the J end by 7 bases, with 13 bases between. This CDR3 reads CASTPWGDGELFF. The CDR3 DNA reads as TGTGCCAGCACTCCCTGGGGTGACGGGGAGCTGTTTTTT.

The J gene is TRBJ1-5, the V gene TRBV5-1; D is unclear. The CDR3 has 13 residues. Trimming stripped 0 bases from V and 4 bases from J, with 5 bases between. CDR1 and CDR2 (germline): SGHRS, YFSETQ. This CDR3 is CASSLESNQPQHF. In DNA form, the CDR3 reads TGCGCCAGCAGCTTGGAGAGTAATCAGCCCCAGCATTTT.

This clonotype has a handful of counts. The CDR3 sequence is CSARATTSGRSYNEQFF. DNA for the CDR3: TGCAGTGCTAGAGCAACGACTAGCGGACGATCATACAATGAGCAGTTCTTC. The chain employs TRBV20-1 and TRBJ2-1; 9 bases match TRBD2. The CDR3 sequence is 17 residues long. Germline V lookup: CDR1 DFQATT, CDR2 SNEGSKA (reference sequence). With 1 base clipped from V and 4 bases from J, the junction kept 11 bases outside the gene matches.

The chain carries TRBV28 and TRBJ1-2; no clear D. The CDR3 length is 12 residues. In germline, CDR1 is MDHEN, CDR2 SYDVKM. The V gene lost 2 bases and the J gene lost 2 bases, with 3 bases spanning the gap. CDR3 loop: CASSLGNYGYTF. The DNA for the CDR3 is TGTGCCAGCAGTTTAGGAAACTATGGCTACACCTTC.

This clonotype was observed a handful of times. The V call is TRBV28, the J call TRBJ1-5; 11 positions agree with TRBD1. With 5 bases clipped from V and 5 bases from J, the junction kept 5 bases outside the gene matches. Germline-derived CDR1 and CDR2 are MDHEN and SYDVKM. This CDR3 comprises 15 residues. As DNA, the CDR3 is TGTGCCAGCAGTCCTTGGGACAGGGGGTATCAGCCCCAGCATTTT. Its translation is CASSPWDRGYQPQHF.

This chain links TRBV7-9 with TRBJ1-5, with no clear D. This CDR3 region has 12 residues. Germline lookup yields CDR1 SEHNR and CDR2 FQNEAQ (reference sequence). The ends were cut back, 1 base at V and 2 bases at J, with 0 bases in the middle. CDR3 sequence reads: CASSLGNQPQHF. The DNA of the CDR3 is TGTGCCAGCAGCTTAGGCAATCAGCCCCAGCATTTT.

The chain links TRBV18 to TRBJ2-6; D gene unclear. The CDR3 runs to 16 residues. Looked up from germline, CDR1 is KGHSH and CDR2 is LQKENI. Deletions cut 1 base from V and 0 bases from J, with 7 bases between. The CDR3 sequence: CASSPQVTSGANVLTF. CDR3 bases: TGTGCCAGCTCACCACAGGTAACCTCTGGGGCCAACGTCCTGACTTTC.

This clonotype was observed many times. The chain uses TRBV12-3 or TRBV12-4 and TRBJ2-5, with D perhaps TRBD2 (5 bases). This CDR3 region has 14 residues. The germline V and J ends were trimmed by 2 bases and 7 bases, with 14 bases remaining between them. CDR3 in amino acids: CASSLQDFGGTQYF. The CDR3 nucleotides read TGTGCCAGCAGTTTACAGGATTTCGGAGGGACCCAGTACTTC.

This clonotype was counted a few times. The rearrangement uses TRBV4-1 and TRBJ2-3, with 8 positions matching TRBD2. Germline CDR1 is MGHRA and CDR2 is YSYEKL. The CDR3 consists of 16 residues. Trimming cost V 0 bases and J 8 bases; bases outside gene matches: 10. CDR3 sequence: CASSQDISGTRPTQYF. Here the CDR3 DNA reads TGCGCCAGCAGCCAAGACATCTCCGGGACTAGACCTACGCAGTATTTT.

This clonotype has just one count. The chain is built from TRBV3-1 and TRBJ2-7; D is unclear. V was cut by 2 bases and J by 6 bases, with 20 bases left in between. This CDR3 region has 16 residues. Germline V gene sequence: CDR1 LGHDT, CDR2 YNNKEL (reference sequence). DNA for the CDR3: TGTGCCAGCAGCCAAAGGAAGCCTTCGGTCCCAGGCGAGCAGTACTTC. Its translation: CASSQRKPSVPGEQYF.

The chain combines TRBV6-2 or TRBV6-3 with TRBJ1-5; D call uncertain. Germline-derived CDR1 and CDR2 are MNHEY and SVGEGT. The CDR3 has 13 amino acids. V lost 5 bases to trimming and J lost 0 bases, with 5 bases between them. The CDR3 bases are TGTGCCAGCAGTGGCTATAGCAATCAGCCCCAGCATTTT. Protein: CASSGYSNQPQHF.

The chain combines TRBV24-1 with TRBJ1-5; tentative D call: TRBD1 (5 bases). The CDR3 has 12 residues. From germline, CDR1 is KGHDR and CDR2 SFDVKD. V shed 5 bases and J shed 5 bases, with 6 bases lying between them. CDR3 sequence: CATSAGDQPQHF. The CDR3 coding sequence is TGTGCCACCAGTGCGGGGGATCAGCCCCAGCATTTT.

This clonotype was seen more than once but under ten times. The genes are TRBV20-1 and TRBJ2-3; the match to TRBD2 covers 11 bases. Per the germline V gene, CDR1 is DFQATT and CDR2 is SNEGSKA (reference sequence). The trim removed 1 base at V and 0 bases at J, leaving 9 bases unmatched. This CDR3 region has 18 residues. The CDR3 loop is CSARVLAGATGSTDTQYF. The DNA for the CDR3 is TGCAGTGCTAGAGTACTAGCGGGAGCCACAGGTAGCACAGATACGCAGTATTTT.

This clonotype was counted between two and nine times. The V gene is TRBV6-1, the J gene TRBJ2-3; 7 bases are shared with TRBD1. Germline loops: CDR1 MNHNS, CDR2 SASEGT. With V trimmed by 5 bases and J by 0 bases, 5 bases remained unmatched. The CDR3 runs to 15 residues. CDR3 residues: CASSRQGVSTDTQYF. The DNA for the CDR3 is TGTGCCAGCAGTAGACAGGGAGTGAGCACAGATACGCAGTATTTT.

This sequence joins TRBV4-3 and TRBJ2-7, with D possibly TRBD2 on 5 matching bases. The V gene's germline CDR1 is LGHNA and CDR2 YSLEER. This CDR3 comprises 14 residues. With 4 bases removed from V and 2 bases from J, the gap between germline ends came to 12 bases. As DNA, the CDR3 is TGCGCCAGCAGCCCAACTAGAGAAGCCTACGAGCAGTACTTC. Amino acids: CASSPTREAYEQYF.

This clonotype was picked up a small number of times. V and J are TRBV20-1 and TRBJ2-7, with TRBD1 matching over 7 bases. The CDR3 spans 13 residues. V shed 6 bases and J 2 bases; nucleotides not matched to a gene: 7. Germline V gene sequence: CDR1 DFQATT, CDR2 SNEGSKA (reference sequence). CDR3 coding DNA: TGCAGTGCGCCGGGACAGTCGACCTACGAGCAGTACTTC. Amino acid sequence: CSAPGQSTYEQYF.

This clonotype was seen repeatedly, ten times or more. The chain recombines TRBV29-1 with TRBJ2-1; 10 nucleotides line up with TRBD2. Looked up from germline, CDR1 is SQVTM and CDR2 is ANQGSEA. CDR3 size: 14 residues. The junction had 5 bases not matched to a gene; V was cut back by 3 bases and J by 6 bases. The CDR3 coding sequence is TGCAGCGTTGACGAGCGGGGGGGGGTCAATGAGCAGTTCTTC. Translation: CSVDERGGVNEQFF.

The table lists this clonotype with many counts. The chain couples TRBV6-4 to TRBJ2-1, with D possibly TRBD2 on 5 matching bases. The CDR3 covers 15 residues. Looked up from germline, CDR1 is MRHNA and CDR2 is SNTAGT. Trimming pared 3 bases from V and 0 bases from J, leaving 9 bases between. The CDR3 is CASSEEGFSYNEQFF. The CDR3 region has the DNA TGTGCCAGCAGTGAAGAGGGATTCTCCTACAATGAGCAGTTCTTC.

The rearrangement links TRBV7-8 to TRBJ1-3; 8 bases map to TRBD1. The germline V gene encodes CDR1 SGHVS and CDR2 FQNEAQ. The CDR3 length is 16 residues. V trimming: 3 bases; J trimming: 4 bases; junction bases outside the gene matches: 8. The DNA for the CDR3 is TGTGCCAGCAGCTTGAACCAGGGGGCGTTAGGAAACACCATATATTTT. Its protein product is CASSLNQGALGNTIYF.

This clonotype was recorded only once. The chain recombines TRBV12-3 or TRBV12-4 with TRBJ1-3; 7 bases agree with TRBD1. Trimming at V came to 5 bases and at J to 4 bases, leaving 5 bases not matched to a gene. CDR3 length: 14 amino acids. CDR3 nucleotides: TGTGCCAGCAGTACAGGGGCGGGCGGAAACACCATATATTTT. Protein sequence: CASSTGAGGNTIYF.

This clonotype occurred many times. The chain has TRBV7-8 and TRBJ2-1, with 8 positions matching TRBD2. V shed 4 bases and J 0 bases; nucleotides not matched to a gene: 11. CDR3 length equals 18 residues. Germline CDR1 is SGHVS and CDR2 is FQNEAQ. The DNA for the CDR3 is TGTGCCAGCAGCTATAGGGCCCTTAGCGGGATCTCCTACAATGAGCAGTTCTTC. Its protein product is CASSYRALSGISYNEQFF. The full variable domain, rest sourced from reference TRBV7-8 and TRBJ2-1, is GAGVSQSPRYKVAKRGQDVALRCDPISGHVSLFWYQQALGQGPEFLTYFQNEAQLDKSGLPSDRFFAERPEGSVSTLKIQRTQQEDSAVYLCASSYRALSGISYNEQFFGPGTRLTVL.

J is TRBJ2-1 and V is TRBV2, with a weak D call TRBD2 (5 bases). Trimming left V 5 bases short and J 1 base short, with 12 bases between. Germline CDR1 and CDR2: SNHLY and FYNNEI. This CDR3 comprises 15 residues. The CDR3 protein is CASSSGPGSYNEQFF. CDR3 in DNA: TGTGCCAGCAGTAGCGGACCCGGGTCCTACAATGAGCAGTTCTTC.

This clonotype was seen just once. V is TRBV14 and J is TRBJ1-1; unclear D gene. Germline CDR1 and CDR2: SGHDN and FVKESK. This CDR3 comprises 13 residues. V was clipped by 0 bases and J by 0 bases, with 2 bases between them. DNA for the CDR3: TGTGCCAGCAGCCAAGAACTGAACACTGAAGCTTTCTTT. Translating it yields CASSQELNTEAFF.